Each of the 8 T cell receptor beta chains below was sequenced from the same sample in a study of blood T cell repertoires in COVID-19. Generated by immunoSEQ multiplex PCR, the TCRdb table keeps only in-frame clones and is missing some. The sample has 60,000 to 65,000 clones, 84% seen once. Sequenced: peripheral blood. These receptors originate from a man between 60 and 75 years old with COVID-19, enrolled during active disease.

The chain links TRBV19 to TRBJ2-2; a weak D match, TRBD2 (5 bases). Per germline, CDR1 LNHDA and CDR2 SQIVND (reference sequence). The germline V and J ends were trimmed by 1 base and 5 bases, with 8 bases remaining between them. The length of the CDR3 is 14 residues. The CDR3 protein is CASSIVRGTGELFF. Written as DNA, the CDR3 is TGTGCCAGTAGTATAGTACGGGGTACCGGGGAGCTGTTTTTT. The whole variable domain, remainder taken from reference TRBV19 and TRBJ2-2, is DGGITQSPKYLFRKEGQNVTLSCEQNLNHDAMYWYRQDPGQGLRLIYYSQIVNDFQKGDIAEGYSVSREKKESFPLTVTSAQKNPTAFYLCASSIVRGTGELFFGEGSRLTVL.

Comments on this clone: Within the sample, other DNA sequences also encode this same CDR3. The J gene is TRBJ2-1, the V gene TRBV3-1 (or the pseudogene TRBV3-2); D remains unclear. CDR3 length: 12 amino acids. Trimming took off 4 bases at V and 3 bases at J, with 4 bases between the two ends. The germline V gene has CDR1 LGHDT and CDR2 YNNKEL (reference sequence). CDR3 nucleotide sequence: TGTGCCAGCAGCCGACTCTACAATGAGCAGTTCTTC. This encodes CASSRLYNEQFF.

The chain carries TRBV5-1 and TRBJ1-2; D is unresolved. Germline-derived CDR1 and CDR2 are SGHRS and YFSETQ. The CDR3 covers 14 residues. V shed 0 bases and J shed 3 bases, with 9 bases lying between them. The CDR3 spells CASSLEPGDYGYTF. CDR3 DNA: TGCGCCAGCAGCTTGGAGCCGGGAGACTATGGCTACACCTTC.

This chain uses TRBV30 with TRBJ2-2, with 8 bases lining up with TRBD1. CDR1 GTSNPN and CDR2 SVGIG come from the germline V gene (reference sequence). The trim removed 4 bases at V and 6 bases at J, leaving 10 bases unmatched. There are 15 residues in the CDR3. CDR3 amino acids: CAWIPWDRLAGELFF. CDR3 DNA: TGTGCCTGGATTCCCTGGGACAGGCTGGCCGGGGAGCTGTTTTTT.

The CDR3 is CASSLGGQGGNNEQFF. CDR3 sequence (DNA): TGTGCCAGCAGCTTAGGGGGACAGGGGGGAAACAATGAGCAGTTCTTC. The chain employs TRBV11-3 and TRBJ2-1; 11 bases align to TRBD1. This CDR3 contains 16 residues. From germline, CDR1 is SGHNT and CDR2 YENEEA. V dropped 1 base and J dropped 5; count of bases not matched to a gene: 4.

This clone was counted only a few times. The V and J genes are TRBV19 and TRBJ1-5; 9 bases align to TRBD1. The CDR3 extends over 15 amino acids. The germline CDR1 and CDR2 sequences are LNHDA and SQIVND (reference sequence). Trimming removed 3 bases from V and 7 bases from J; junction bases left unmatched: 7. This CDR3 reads CASSMDRGGRQPQHF. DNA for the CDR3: TGTGCCAGTAGTATGGACAGGGGAGGGCGGCAGCCCCAGCATTTT.

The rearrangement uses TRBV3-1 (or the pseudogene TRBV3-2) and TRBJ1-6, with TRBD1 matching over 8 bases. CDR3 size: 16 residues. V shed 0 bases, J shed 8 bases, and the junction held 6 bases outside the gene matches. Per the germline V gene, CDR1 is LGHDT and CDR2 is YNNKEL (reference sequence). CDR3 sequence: CASSQDGTGYDSPLHF. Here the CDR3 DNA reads TGTGCCAGCAGCCAAGATGGGACAGGTTACGATTCACCCCTCCACTTT.

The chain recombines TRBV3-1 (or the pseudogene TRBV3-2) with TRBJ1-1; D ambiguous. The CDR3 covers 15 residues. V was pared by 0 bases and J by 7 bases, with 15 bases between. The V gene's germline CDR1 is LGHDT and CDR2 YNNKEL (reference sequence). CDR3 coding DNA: TGTGCCAGCAGCCAAGACCCCCGCCCGCTAGGTGAAGCTTTCTTT. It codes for CASSQDPRPLGEAFF.